This paragraph covers one T cell receptor (beta chain) sequence. Each CDR3 protein gets one entry after TCRdb re-called the RACE reads with MiXCR. The sample records over 75,000 distinct CDR3 sequences, 9.5% to 13% being singletons. Time point given: patch test 3, about 24 weeks after DPC sensitization. Treatment in this sample: therapeutic diphenylcyclopropenone sensitization with weekly scalp DPC. The CDR3 consists of 14 residues. J gave up 0 bases and V 5 bases, and 3 bases lay outside the gene matches. This entry belongs to a study of human T cells and chemical hapten exposure. Turning to the study itself: Patch tests delivered 0.01% DPC to the upper back and were evaluated at 6 days.

This receptor was taken from a woman between 25 and 40 years old with alopecia areata. Some clones in this sample may be carry-over from other donors' samples. The chain combines TRBV12-3 or TRBV12-4 with TRBJ1-1; 7 positions match TRBD1. Sequenced material: whole blood, taken in connection with sensitization to the hapten diphenylcyclopropenone (DPC). The CDR3 here is CASSRTGLNTEAFF. The CDR3 nucleotides are TGTGCCAGCAGTCGGACAGGACTGAACACTGAAGCTTTCTTT.